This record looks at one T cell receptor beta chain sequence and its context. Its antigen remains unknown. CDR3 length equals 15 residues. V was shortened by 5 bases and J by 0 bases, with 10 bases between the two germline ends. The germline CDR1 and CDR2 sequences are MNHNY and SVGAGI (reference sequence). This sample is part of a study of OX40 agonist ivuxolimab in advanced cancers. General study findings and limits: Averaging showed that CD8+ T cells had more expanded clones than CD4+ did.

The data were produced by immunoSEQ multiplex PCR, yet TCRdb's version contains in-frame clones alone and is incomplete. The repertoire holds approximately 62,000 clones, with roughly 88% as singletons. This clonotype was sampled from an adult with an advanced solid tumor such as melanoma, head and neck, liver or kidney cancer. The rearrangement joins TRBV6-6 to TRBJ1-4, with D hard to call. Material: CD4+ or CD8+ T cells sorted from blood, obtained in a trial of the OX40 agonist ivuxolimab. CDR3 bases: TGTGCCAGCAGTACAATCGGAGCAACTAATGAAAAACTGTTTTTT. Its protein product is CASSTIGATNEKLFF.